This T cell receptor (beta chain) emerged from a study of T-cell memory formation after mild COVID-19. Notes on the study in general: Day 15 to 85 contracting clones showed balanced CD4/CD8; day 15 to 37 expanders favored CD4+.

The germline gives CDR1 SGHRS, CDR2 YFSETQ. J lost 7 bases, V lost 4 bases, and 5 bases had no gene match. This CDR3 comprises 12 residues. TCRdb recomputed calls from the 5' RACE reads with MiXCR, one row per CDR3 protein. The sample yields around 470,000 distinct CDR3 sequences, 20% seen once. The table lists this clonotype with a few counts. What it binds is not known. The TCR comes from an adult woman who had mild COVID-19 (a few samples of this study predate the infection). Cell type and time point are not known. The sequenced material came from PBMCs or a T cell subset sorted from them (not recorded which). The chain carries TRBV5-1 and TRBJ2-7, with 7 positions matching TRBD1. The CDR3 DNA sequence: TGCGCCAGCAGCAGGGGGCGCGGAGAGCAGTACTTC. Translated: CASSRGRGEQYF.